The TCR beta chain described here comes from a study of siplizumab effects on memory and regulatory T cells. The CDR3 has 16 residues. Trimming at V came to 0 bases and at J to 5 bases, leaving 7 bases not matched to a gene. From germline, CDR1 is LGHNA and CDR2 YNFKEQ. Measured with immunoSEQ multiplex PCR; TCRdb has only the in-frame clones, and not every one. This table has 55,000 to 80,000 clones, roughly 78% appearing once. Material for sequencing was memory CD4+ T cells sorted from blood. The TCR comes from a human donor in good health. The genes are TRBV4-2 and TRBJ2-7, with 10 bases aligning to TRBD2. The CDR3, as DNA: TGTGCCAGCAGCCAAGATTGGAGCGGGGGGGCCGACGAGCAGTACTTC. Protein sequence: CASSQDWSGGADEQYF.